A selection of T cell receptor beta chains follows, all from one sample in a study of blood T cell repertoires in COVID-19. Assay used: immunoSEQ multiplex PCR; TCRdb lists only in-frame clones, some missing. This sample has fewer than 110,000 clones; about three quarters occur once, and the top ten carry 4% to 5.5%. Input material: peripheral blood. These TCRs come from a man in his sixties or seventies with acute or convalescent COVID-19. Both conserved end residues are part of each CDR3.

V gene	J gene	CDR3 protein
TRBV12-3/TRBV12-4	TRBJ2-7	CASREDLYEQYF
TRBV19	TRBJ1-1	CASSIRTGGTEAFF
TRBV5-1	TRBJ1-6	CASSLSGTGDSPLHF
TRBV6-5	TRBJ1-1	CASRQGNTEAFF
TRBV18	TRBJ2-7	CASSPTGYEQYF
TRBV29-1	TRBJ1-4	CSVGTGEKLFF
TRBV14	TRBJ1-2	CASSHVRGVGGYTF
TRBV6-5	TRBJ1-3	CASSYGGTGLGNTIYF
TRBV3-1/TRBV3-2	TRBJ2-2	CASSQKAGGPLANTGELFF
TRBV11-2	TRBJ1-1	CASSLHPGGVKVGTEAFF
TRBV14	TRBJ1-4	CASSQDFGKLFF
TRBV15	TRBJ1-5	CATSRSVREDQPQHF
TRBV5-1	TRBJ2-5	CASSTQGEETQYF
TRBV6-1	TRBJ1-5	CASSEGSFPRAGIFQHF
TRBV10-2	TRBJ2-6	CASSFATGPSGANVLTF
TRBV5-1	TRBJ1-1	CASSFDQETEAFF
TRBV27	TRBJ1-2	CASSFSGEKYGYTF
TRBV5-4	TRBJ1-1	CASSPGQGGNTEAFF
TRBV10-3	TRBJ1-2	CATTGTGSDGYTF
TRBV4-2	TRBJ2-3	CASRGGDFSTDTQYF
TRBV5-4	TRBJ2-2	CASSPVNRGRTNTGELFF
TRBV27	TRBJ2-3	CASSDRGADTQYF
TRBV5-1	TRBJ1-3	CASSLVPSTYSSGNTIYF
TRBV3-1/TRBV3-2	TRBJ1-1	CASSPGIGNTEAFF
TRBV19	TRBJ1-2	CASTLISEGNYGYTF
TRBV20-1	TRBJ2-1	CSARRYNEQFF
TRBV19	TRBJ1-1	CASSTLLFDRGNTEAFF
TRBV5-8	TRBJ2-1	CASSLAGLAGGSSYNEQFF
TRBV11-3	TRBJ2-2	CASSYRSTSPGELFF
TRBV9	TRBJ1-5	CASSTTGGGQPQHF
TRBV18	TRBJ2-5	CASSPGAQETQYF
TRBV11-2	TRBJ2-2	CASSQDKATGELFF
TRBV3-1/TRBV3-2	TRBJ2-7	CASSQQDLSYEQYF
TRBV9	TRBJ1-2	CASSGRTDTPGYGYTF
TRBV18	TRBJ2-7	CASSRPGNPYEQYF
TRBV25-1	TRBJ1-4	CASRQGWKEKLFF
TRBV7-3	TRBJ2-1	CASSLMGTNNEQFF
TRBV5-6	TRBJ1-1	CASSWGTVEAFF
TRBV19	TRBJ2-1	CASNRGNNEQFF
TRBV7-3	TRBJ1-1	CASSLTGPRINTEAFF
TRBV5-8	TRBJ2-1	CASTVAGTLDNEQFF
TRBV23-1	TRBJ1-1	CASSPTPGQLFNTEAFF
TRBV9	TRBJ1-3	CASSRQSSGNTIYF
TRBV25-1	TRBJ1-1	CASKGDTLNTEAFF
TRBV5-4	TRBJ2-1	CASSYSGGASNEQFF
TRBV19	TRBJ1-2	CASSMAGYGYTF
TRBV7-8	TRBJ1-1	CASSSGTLNTEAFF
TRBV12-3/TRBV12-4	TRBJ2-2	CASSPGTGELFF
TRBV6-5	TRBJ2-5	CASSRQTLQETQYF
TRBV18	TRBJ2-3	CASSPVRGNTQYF
TRBV18	TRBJ2-2	CASSPVAGENTGELFF
TRBV12-3/TRBV12-4	TRBJ2-3	CASSRSTDTQYF
TRBV18	TRBJ2-7	CASSPTRASYSYEQYF
TRBV12-3/TRBV12-4	TRBJ1-1	CASSLSERTEAFF
TRBV29-1	TRBJ2-2	CSAKNTGELFF
TRBV7-2	TRBJ1-3	CASSFGQTFSGNTIYF
TRBV7-8	TRBJ1-1	CASSVAGQSGTEAFF
TRBV9	TRBJ1-1	CASSASRRENTEAFF
TRBV25-1	TRBJ1-2	CASSRDFGGYTF